This T cell receptor (beta chain) emerged from a study of cytomegalovirus exposure and HLA in healthy donors. Study-wide points: Generally TCR sequences proved uncommon, though certain public TCRs appeared in numerous donors. Subsequent analysis found a tendency for first-cohort TCR clusters to co-occur within the 95 to 150 validation repertoires. Cytomegalovirus status, reportedly, was diagnosed with high specificity and sensitivity by the classifier.

Repertoires were generated with immunoSEQ multiplex PCR, while TCRdb's copy carries only in-frame clones and drops some. The sample records about 240,000 clones, around 86% being singletons. Concerning this clone: Its antigen is unidentified.

The sequence was obtained from a woman aged 25 to 45 in good health and CMV-seropositive. Sample: PBMCs.

The CDR3 loop reads CASSEKVLGRDRGQEQYF. CDR3 sequence (DNA): TGCGCCAGCAGTGAAAAGGTACTAGGTAGGGACAGGGGGCAAGAGCAGTACTTC. The chain uses TRBV10-2 and TRBJ2-7; 12 positions agree with TRBD1. Germline trimming cut 3 bases from V and 7 bases from J; bases unmatched to any gene: 16. This CDR3 comprises 18 residues. Germline CDR1 is WSHSY and CDR2 is SAAADI.